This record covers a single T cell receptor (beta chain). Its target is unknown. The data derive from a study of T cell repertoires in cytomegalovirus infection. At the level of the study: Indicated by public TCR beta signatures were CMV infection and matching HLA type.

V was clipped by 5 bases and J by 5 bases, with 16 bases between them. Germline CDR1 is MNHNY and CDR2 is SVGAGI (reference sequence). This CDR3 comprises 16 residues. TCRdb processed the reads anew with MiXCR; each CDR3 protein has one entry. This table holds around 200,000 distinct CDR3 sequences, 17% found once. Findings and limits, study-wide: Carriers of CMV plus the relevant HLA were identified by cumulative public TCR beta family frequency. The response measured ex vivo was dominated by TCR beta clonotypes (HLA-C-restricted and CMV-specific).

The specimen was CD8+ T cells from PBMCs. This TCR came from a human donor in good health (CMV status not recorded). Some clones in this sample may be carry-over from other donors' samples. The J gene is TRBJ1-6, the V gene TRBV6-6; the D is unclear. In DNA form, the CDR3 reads TGTGCCAGCAGTCTCCTTAGCCGGGCCCATAATTCACCCCTCCACTTT. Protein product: CASSLLSRAHNSPLHF.